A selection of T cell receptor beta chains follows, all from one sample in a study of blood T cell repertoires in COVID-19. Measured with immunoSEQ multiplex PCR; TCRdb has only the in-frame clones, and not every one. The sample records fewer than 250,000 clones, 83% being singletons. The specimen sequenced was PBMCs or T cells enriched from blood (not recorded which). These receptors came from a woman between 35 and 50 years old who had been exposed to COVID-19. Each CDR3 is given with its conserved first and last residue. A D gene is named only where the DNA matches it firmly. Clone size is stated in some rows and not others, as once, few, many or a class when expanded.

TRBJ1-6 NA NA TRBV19 CASSIRGSENSPLHF TGTGCCAGTAGTATTCGGGGTAGCGAGAATTCACCCCTCCACTTT
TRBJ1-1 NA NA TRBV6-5 CASSYSKPGNTEAFF TGTGCCAGCAGTTACTCGAAACCAGGGAACACTGAAGCTTTCTTT
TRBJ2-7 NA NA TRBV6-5 CASSPSPGVNYEQYF TGTGCCAGCAGCCCCTCCCCGGGAGTCAACTACGAGCAGTACTTC
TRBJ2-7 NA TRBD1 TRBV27 CASSLDLGTGGYEQYF TGTGCCAGCAGTCTCGACCTCGGGACAGGGGGTTACGAGCAGTACTTC
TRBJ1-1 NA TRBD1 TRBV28 CASSGQGRGTEAFF TGTGCCAGCAGTGGACAGGGGAGGGGCACTGAAGCTTTCTTT
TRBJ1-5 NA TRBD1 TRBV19 CASSMTGVGNQPQHF TGTGCCAGTAGTATGACAGGGGTGGGCAATCAGCCCCAGCATTTT
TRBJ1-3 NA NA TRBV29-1 CSVGDIGNTIYF TGCAGCGTGGGGGACATCGGAAACACCATATATTTT
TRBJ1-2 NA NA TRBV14 CASSQDRVAGERYGYTF TGTGCCAGCAGCCAAGATAGGGTGGCAGGGGAACGCTATGGCTACACCTTC
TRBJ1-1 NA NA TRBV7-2 CASSLNRVNTEAFF TGTGCCAGCAGCTTAAACAGGGTGAACACTGAAGCTTTCTTT
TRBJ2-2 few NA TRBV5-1 CASSPTGPGELFF TGCGCCAGCAGCCCGACAGGACCCGGGGAGCTGTTTTTT
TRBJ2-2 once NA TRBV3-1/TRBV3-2 CASSPSRSGTRNTGELFF TGTGCCAGCAGCCCGTCCCGTTCTGGGACACGAAACACCGGGGAGCTGTTTTTT
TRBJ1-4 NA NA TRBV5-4 CASSLVGGQELFF TGTGCCAGCAGCTTGGTAGGAGGCCAAGAACTGTTTTTT
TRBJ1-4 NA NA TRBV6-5 CASSYMEATNEKLFF TGTGCCAGCAGTTACATGGAGGCAACTAATGAAAAACTGTTTTTT
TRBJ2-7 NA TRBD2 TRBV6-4 CASRKLAGPLYEQYF TGTGCCAGCAGAAAACTAGCGGGGCCGCTATACGAGCAGTACTTC
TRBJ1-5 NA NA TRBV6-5 CASSYSATQPQHF TGTGCCAGCAGTTACTCGGCCACTCAGCCCCAGCATTTT
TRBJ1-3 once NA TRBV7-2 CASSRGPSGNTIYF TGTGCCAGCAGCCGCGGCCCCTCTGGAAACACCATATATTTT
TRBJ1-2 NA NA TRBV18 CASSPDGGEGYTF TGTGCCAGCTCACCCGACGGGGGAGAGGGCTACACCTTC
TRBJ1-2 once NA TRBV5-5 CASSLEISRGATYGYTF TGTGCCAGCAGCTTGGAGATCAGCCGGGGAGCGACCTATGGCTACACCTTC
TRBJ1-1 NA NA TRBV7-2 CASSPRKGLEAFF TGTGCCAGCAGCCCAAGGAAGGGGCTTGAAGCTTTCTTT
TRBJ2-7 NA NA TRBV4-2 CASSQDYSSSYEQYF TGTGCCAGCAGCCAAGATTACTCTAGCTCCTACGAGCAGTACTTC
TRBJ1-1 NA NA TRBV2 CASSPGGTTEAFF TGTGCCAGCTCTCCCGGGGGGACCACTGAAGCTTTCTTT
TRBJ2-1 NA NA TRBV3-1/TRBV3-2 CASSQRVGGEWQFF TGTGCCAGCAGCCAAAGGGTCGGGGGAGAATGGCAGTTCTTC
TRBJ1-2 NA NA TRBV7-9 CASSLGAPDGYTF TGTGCCAGCAGCTTAGGGGCGCCCGATGGCTACACCTTC
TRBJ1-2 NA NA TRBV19 CASSSRGGNYGYTF TGTGCCAGTAGTTCCCGGGGGGGAAACTATGGCTACACCTTC
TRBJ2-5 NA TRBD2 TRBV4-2 CASSQMGTSGPQETQYF TGTGCCAGCAGCCAAATGGGGACTAGCGGTCCTCAAGAGACCCAGTACTTC
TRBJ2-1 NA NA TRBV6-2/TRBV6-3 CASSYSTASFEQFF TGTGCCAGCAGTTACTCGACGGCTAGCTTCGAGCAGTTCTTC
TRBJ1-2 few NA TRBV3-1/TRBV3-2 CASSQDQVANYGYTF TGTGCCAGCAGCCAAGATCAGGTGGCTAACTATGGCTACACCTTC
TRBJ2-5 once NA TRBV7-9 CASSSDSETQYF TGTGCCAGCAGCTCGGACTCGGAGACCCAGTACTTC
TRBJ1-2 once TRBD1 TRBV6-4 CASSDGQGSYGYTF TGTGCCAGCAGTGACGGACAGGGGAGCTATGGCTACACCTTC
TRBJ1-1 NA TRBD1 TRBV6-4 CASILGQGGTEAFF TGTGCCAGCATCCTGGGACAGGGTGGGACTGAAGCTTTCTTT
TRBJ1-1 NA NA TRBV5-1 CASSLGLRPDNTEAFF TGCGCCAGCAGCTTGGGCCTACGCCCCGATAACACTGAAGCTTTCTTT
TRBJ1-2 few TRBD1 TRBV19 CASSRGQGAVDYGYTF TGTGCCAGTAGTAGGGGACAGGGGGCCGTAGACTATGGCTACACCTTC
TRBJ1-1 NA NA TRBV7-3 CASSRQMGTEAFF TGTGCCAGCAGCCGACAGATGGGCACTGAAGCTTTCTTT
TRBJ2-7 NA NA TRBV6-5 CASSQHPYEQYF TGTGCCAGCAGTCAACACCCTTACGAGCAGTACTTC
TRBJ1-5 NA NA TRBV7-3 CASSLTSGGDQPQHF TGTGCCAGCAGCTTAACGTCGGGGGGAGACCAGCCCCAGCATTTT
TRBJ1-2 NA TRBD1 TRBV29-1 CSVRTGGYGYTF TGCAGCGTCCGGACAGGGGGCTATGGCTACACCTTC
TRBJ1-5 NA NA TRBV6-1 CASSEWRGLNQPQHF TGCGCCAGCAGTGAATGGCGGGGATTGAATCAGCCCCAGCATTTT
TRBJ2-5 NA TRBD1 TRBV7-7 CASSKGTGYQETQYF TGTGCTAGCAGCAAAGGGACAGGGTACCAAGAGACCCAGTACTTC
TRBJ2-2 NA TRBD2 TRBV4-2 CASSPTASGGTGELFF TGTGCCAGCAGCCCTACCGCTAGCGGGGGTACCGGGGAGCTGTTTTTT